The entry that follows covers one T cell receptor beta chain sequence. CDR1 and CDR2 from the germline V gene are SGHRS and YFSETQ. Trimming cost V 4 bases and J 8 bases; bases outside gene matches: 8. The CDR3 runs to 15 residues. The data were taken from a study of blood T cell repertoires in COVID-19. Study as a whole: Acute and convalescent COVID-19 samples came from the United States, Italy and Spain. Nucleic acid was either cDNA or gDNA, and it came from T cells, B-cell-depleted T cells, or PBMCs.

Authors' analysis steps: Using reference gene primer amplification, nucleated cell counts were estimated. Clones were sequenced by immunoSEQ multiplex PCR, and TCRdb holds only the in-frame ones, with some missing. V and J calls and clone size come straight from that table; D and trimming were deduced from the DNA. The data show about 340,000 clones, about 90% seen once. The rearrangement links TRBV5-1 to TRBJ2-2; 10 bases are shared with TRBD2. The material sequenced was peripheral blood. This receptor was identified in a woman aged 18-29 years who had recovered from COVID-19. CDR3 in amino acids: CASSQREGRSGELFF. CDR3 coding DNA: TGCGCCAGCAGCCAGCGGGAGGGCCGTTCGGGGGAGCTGTTTTTT.